Below, 16 T cell receptor beta chains from the same sample are listed, as sequenced in a study of lymphopenia after photon versus proton radiotherapy (dated by TCRdb to between 2017 and 2020). Preparation of the library involved the immunoSEQ multiplex PCR assay. TCRdb holds this immuneACCESS table with in-frame rearrangements only. Some clones are missing; in checked studies, unresolved V genes explain under half, and the rest has no known cause. The sample includes 40,000 to 45,000 clones, with about 82% observed a single time. The ten top clones hold approximately 10% of the sample. The sequences come from peripheral blood, collected from a patient treated with proton-based radiotherapy. The receptors originated from a woman aged 70-85 years with pancreatic cancer. Some clones in this sample may be carry-over from other donors' samples.

The chain combines TRBV6-4 with TRBJ2-2, with a possible D match to TRBD1 (5 bases). CDR3 length: 14 residues. Germline CDR1 and CDR2: MRHNA and SNTAGT. V was pared by 8 bases and J by 2 bases, with 12 bases between. The DNA for the CDR3 is TGTGCCAGCCGACAGCTTTCCAACACCGGGGAGCTGTTTTTT. It is translated as CASRQLSNTGELFF.

The chain has TRBV28 and TRBJ2-6; no firm D call. V gave up 5 bases and J gave up 0 bases, with 14 bases separating them. Germline values: CDR1 MDHEN, CDR2 SYDVKM. The length of the CDR3 is 17 residues. CDR3 sequence reads: CASSAYKAFSGANVLTF. The DNA of the CDR3 is TGTGCCAGCAGTGCGTACAAGGCTTTCTCTGGGGCCAACGTCCTGACTTTC.

The CDR3 reads CASSPSGDDYGYTF. CDR3 in DNA: TGTGCCAGCTCACCCTCCGGGGATGACTATGGCTACACCTTC. V is TRBV18 and J is TRBJ1-2; no definite D call. Trimming took 3 bases from V and 3 from J, leaving 11 bases between them. The CDR3 is 14 residues long. Germline V gene lookup returns CDR1 KGHSH and CDR2 LQKENI.

This chain connects TRBV7-2 to TRBJ2-2; D gene ambiguous. Germline-derived CDR1 and CDR2 are SGHTA and FQGNSA. This CDR3 region has 15 residues. The ends were cut back, 0 bases at V and 4 bases at J, with 9 bases in the middle. Here the CDR3 DNA reads TGTGCCAGCAGCTTAGCCACAGCAGGCACCGGGGAGCTGTTTTTT. Translated, it gives CASSLATAGTGELFF. Looking up the rest from reference TRBV7-2 and TRBJ2-2 gives the full variable domain: GAGVSQSPSNKVTEKGKDVELRCDPISGHTALYWYRQSLGQGLEFLIYFQGNSAPDKSGLPSDRFSAERTGGSVSTLTIQRTQQEDSAVYLCASSLATAGTGELFFGEGSRLTVL.

The genes are TRBV29-1 and TRBJ2-1; TRBD2 matches 7 bases. This CDR3 has 15 amino acids. The J segment lost 2 bases and the V segment lost 5 bases, leaving 9 bases of the junction unmatched. Germline-derived CDR1 and CDR2 are SQVTM and ANQGSEA. The CDR3 is CSVNSGDYTYNEQFF. CDR3 nucleotides: TGCAGCGTTAATTCGGGGGACTACACCTACAATGAGCAGTTCTTC.

This rearrangement joins TRBV27 to TRBJ2-3; D might be TRBD2 (5 bases). Germline V CDR1 and CDR2: MNHEY, SMNVEV (reference sequence). The CDR3 covers 16 residues. The V end was cut by 2 bases, the J end by 0 bases, with 12 bases between. The CDR3 loop reads CASSLLTGSSTDTQYF. Here the CDR3 DNA reads TGTGCCAGCAGTTTACTGACTGGGAGCAGCACAGATACGCAGTATTTT.

The chain combines TRBV7-2 with TRBJ1-1, with D possibly being TRBD1 (5 bases). The V and J ends lost 1 base and 12 bases respectively, with 12 bases between them. The CDR3 has 12 residues. The germline CDR1 and CDR2 sequences are SGHTA and FQGNSA. The DNA of the CDR3 is TGTGCCAGCAGCTTAGGAGGCGGGGGAACTTTCTTT. Translation gives CASSLGGGGTFF. Based on the CDR3 plus reference TRBV7-2 and TRBJ1-1, the full variable domain is GAGVSQSPSNKVTEKGKDVELRCDPISGHTALYWYRQSLGQGLEFLIYFQGNSAPDKSGLPSDRFSAERTGGSVSTLTIQRTQQEDSAVYLCASSLGGGGTFFGQGTRLTVV.

The V gene is TRBV30, the J gene TRBJ1-2; D gene ambiguous. Germline V CDR1 and CDR2: GTSNPN, SVGIG (reference sequence). V shed 5 bases and J shed 4 bases, with 11 bases lying between them. This CDR3 contains 12 residues. The CDR3 here is CAWGYSSYGYTF. As DNA, the CDR3 is TGTGCCTGGGGGTATTCTTCCTATGGCTACACCTTC.

V is TRBV19 and J is TRBJ2-7, with 9 bases aligning to TRBD1. Germline lookup yields CDR1 LNHDA and CDR2 SQIVND (reference sequence). V dropped 6 bases and J dropped 0; count of bases not matched to a gene: 6. The CDR3 has 15 residues. The CDR3 sequence: CASSRGTGPSYEQYF. In DNA, the CDR3 is TGTGCCAGTAGCCGAGGGACAGGGCCCTCCTACGAGCAGTACTTC.

The rearrangement uses TRBV27 and TRBJ2-5, with 14 bases aligning to TRBD2. With V trimmed by 6 bases and J by 5 bases, 5 bases remained unmatched. The CDR3 sequence is 15 residues long. The germline V gene encodes CDR1 MNHEY and CDR2 SMNVEV (reference sequence). DNA for the CDR3: TGTGCCAGCAGCCGACTAGCGGGAGGGGATGAGACCCAGTACTTC. Protein sequence: CASSRLAGGDETQYF.

This chain uses TRBV11-2 with TRBJ2-7; tentative D call: TRBD2 (5 bases). V dropped 2 bases and J dropped 5 bases, with 7 bases sitting between them. The CDR3 loop spans 12 amino acids. Germline-derived CDR1 and CDR2 are SGHAT and FQNNGV. The CDR3 bases are TGTGCCAGCAGCTTAATAGCGAACGAGCAGTACTTC. Its protein product is CASSLIANEQYF.

This clone has a handful of counts. The chain joins TRBV19 to TRBJ2-1; 7 nucleotides line up with TRBD1. CDR1 and CDR2 (germline): LNHDA, SQIVND (reference sequence). The CDR3 consists of 13 residues. Trimming removed 8 bases from V and 4 bases from J; junction bases left unmatched: 5. CDR3 nucleotides: TGTGCCAGTCGGACAGGACCTTACAATGAGCAGTTCTTC. Amino acids: CASRTGPYNEQFF.

V and J are TRBV18 and TRBJ1-1; D gene ambiguous. Trimming removed 4 bases from V and 2 bases from J, with 8 bases in between. CDR3 length equals 13 residues. Germline V gene sequence: CDR1 KGHSH, CDR2 LQKENI. CDR3: CASSQSTNTEAFF. The CDR3 bases are TGTGCCAGCTCACAGTCCACCAACACTGAAGCTTTCTTT.

The rearrangement uses TRBV28 and TRBJ2-5, with TRBD2 identical over 7 bases. Germline values: CDR1 MDHEN, CDR2 SYDVKM. The CDR3 is made up of 14 amino acids. The V and J ends lost 6 bases and 2 bases, in that order; junction bases with no gene match: 6. CDR3 region: CASSVPGLQETQYF. The CDR3 DNA sequence: TGTGCCAGCAGCGTCCCGGGACTACAAGAGACCCAGTACTTC.

The rearrangement links TRBV27 to TRBJ2-2, with TRBD2 identical over 8 bases. CDR1 and CDR2 from the germline V gene are MNHEY and SMNVEV (reference sequence). This CDR3 is built from 16 residues. The V and J ends lost 5 bases and 5 bases, in that order; junction bases with no gene match: 10. The CDR3 sequence is CASSPRGLAPTGELFF. The DNA for the CDR3 is TGTGCCAGCAGTCCCCGAGGACTAGCCCCGACCGGGGAGCTGTTTTTT.

The chain employs TRBV5-4 and TRBJ2-6; D not resolved. The CDR3 covers 16 residues. Trimming shortened V by 1 base and J by 0 bases, and 8 bases separated the two germline ends. The V gene's germline CDR1 is SGHNT and CDR2 YYREEE (reference sequence). In DNA, the CDR3 is TGTGCCAGCAGCTTGCTCAGGAACTCTGGGGCCAACGTCCTGACTTTC. This translates into CASSLLRNSGANVLTF.